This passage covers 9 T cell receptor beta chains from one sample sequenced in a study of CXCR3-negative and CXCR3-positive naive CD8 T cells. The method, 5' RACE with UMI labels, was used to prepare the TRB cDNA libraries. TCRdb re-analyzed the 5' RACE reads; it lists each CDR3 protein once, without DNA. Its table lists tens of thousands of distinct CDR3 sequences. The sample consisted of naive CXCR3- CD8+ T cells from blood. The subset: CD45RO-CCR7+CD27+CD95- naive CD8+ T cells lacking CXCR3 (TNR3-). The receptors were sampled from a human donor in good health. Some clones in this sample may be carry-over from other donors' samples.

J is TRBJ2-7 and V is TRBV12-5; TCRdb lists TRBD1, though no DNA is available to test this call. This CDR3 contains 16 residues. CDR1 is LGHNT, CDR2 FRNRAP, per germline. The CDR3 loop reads CASAPSTGGAFYEQYF.

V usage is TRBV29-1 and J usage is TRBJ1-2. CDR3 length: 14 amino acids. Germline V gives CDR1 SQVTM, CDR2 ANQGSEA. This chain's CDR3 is CSVDSGTQNYGYTF.

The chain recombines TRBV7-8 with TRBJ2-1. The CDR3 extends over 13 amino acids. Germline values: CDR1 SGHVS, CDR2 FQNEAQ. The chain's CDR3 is CASSREPYNEQFF.

The CDR3 sequence: CASSPPVTRGAVGREQFF. The rearrangement joins TRBV7-9 to TRBJ2-1; TCRdb's D gene call, TRBD2, goes unchecked for lack of DNA. The CDR3 contains 18 residues. Germline assignment: CDR1 SEHNR and CDR2 FQNEAQ (reference sequence).

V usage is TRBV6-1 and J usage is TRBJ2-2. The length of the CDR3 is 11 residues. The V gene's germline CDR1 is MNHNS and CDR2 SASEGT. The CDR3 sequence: CASPLGGELFF.

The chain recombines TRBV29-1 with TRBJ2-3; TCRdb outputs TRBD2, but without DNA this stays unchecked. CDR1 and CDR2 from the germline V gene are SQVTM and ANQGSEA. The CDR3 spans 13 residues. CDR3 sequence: CSVKTSGTDTQYF.

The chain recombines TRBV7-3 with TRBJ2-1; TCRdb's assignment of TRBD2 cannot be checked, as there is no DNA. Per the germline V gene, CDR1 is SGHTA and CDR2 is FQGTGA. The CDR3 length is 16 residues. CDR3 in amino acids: CASSSPERGGYNEQFF.

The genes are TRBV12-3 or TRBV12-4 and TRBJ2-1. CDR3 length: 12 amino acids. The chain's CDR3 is CASTLSYNEQFF.

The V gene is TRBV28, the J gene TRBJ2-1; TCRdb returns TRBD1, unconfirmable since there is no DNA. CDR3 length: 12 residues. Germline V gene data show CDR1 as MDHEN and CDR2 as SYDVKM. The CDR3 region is CATSPGYNEQFF.